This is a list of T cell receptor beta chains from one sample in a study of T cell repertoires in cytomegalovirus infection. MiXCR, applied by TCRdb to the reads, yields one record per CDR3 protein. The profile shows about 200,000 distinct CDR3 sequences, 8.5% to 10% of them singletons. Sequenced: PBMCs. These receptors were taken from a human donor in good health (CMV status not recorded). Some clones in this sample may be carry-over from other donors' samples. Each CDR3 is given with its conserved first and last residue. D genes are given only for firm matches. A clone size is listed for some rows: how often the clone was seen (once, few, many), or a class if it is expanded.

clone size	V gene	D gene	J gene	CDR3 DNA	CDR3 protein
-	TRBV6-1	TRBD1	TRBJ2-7	TGTGCCAGCAGTCCGACCCCCTTCCGGGACAGGGATTTCAACGAGCAGTACTTC	CASSPTPFRDRDFNEQYF
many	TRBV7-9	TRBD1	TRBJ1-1	TGTGCCAGCAGATTGACAGGGAGGTCTTATGACACTGAAGCTTTCTTT	CASRLTGRSYDTEAFF
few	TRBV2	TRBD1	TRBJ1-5	TGTGCCAGCGGGACAGCGCAAAATCAGCCCCAGCATTTT	CASGTAQNQPQHF
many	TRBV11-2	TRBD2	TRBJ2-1	TGTGCCAGCAGCTTAGCCGGACTAGCGGGGGGCAATGAGCAGTTCTTC	CASSLAGLAGGNEQFF
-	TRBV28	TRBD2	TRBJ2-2	TGTGCGACTACTAGCGGGAGTACCGGGGAGCTGTTTTTT	CATTSGSTGELFF
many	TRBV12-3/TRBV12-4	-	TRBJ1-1	TGTGCCAGCAGTTTAGCCCGGAACACTGAAGCTTTCTTT	CASSLARNTEAFF
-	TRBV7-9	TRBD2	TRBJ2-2	TGTGCCAGCAGCTTATCCCACTACCGGACTAGCGGCGCGAACACCGGGGAGCTGTTTTTT	CASSLSHYRTSGANTGELFF
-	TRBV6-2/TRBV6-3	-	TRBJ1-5	TGTGCCAGCAGTTATGCCGGGGCTGGGAGTCAGCCCCAGCATTTT	CASSYAGAGSQPQHF
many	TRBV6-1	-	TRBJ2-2	TGTGCCAGCAGTGAATTTTCTTCAGGCGGAAGCAGGTCAAACACCGGGGAGCTGTTTTTT	CASSEFSSGGSRSNTGELFF
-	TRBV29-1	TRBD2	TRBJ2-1	TGCAGCGTTGAAGGGCTAGCGGTCAAGAGCTCCTACAATGAGCAGTTCTTC	CSVEGLAVKSSYNEQFF
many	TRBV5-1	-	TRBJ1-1	TGCGCCAGCAGCTTGGATTCTGGGACTGAAGCTTTCTTT	CASSLDSGTEAFF
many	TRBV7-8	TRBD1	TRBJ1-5	TGTGCCAGCAGCCCGGGACAGGGGGGGGTCGGCAATCAGCCCCAGCATTTT	CASSPGQGGVGNQPQHF
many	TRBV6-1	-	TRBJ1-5	TGTGCCAGCAGAGTGGCAGGAAATCAGCCCCAGCATTTT	CASRVAGNQPQHF
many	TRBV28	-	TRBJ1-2	TGTGCCAGTCGGACGGTTTGGGCCTATAACTATGGCTACACCTTC	CASRTVWAYNYGYTF
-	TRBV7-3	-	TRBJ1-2	TGTGCCAGCAGCTTAAAGGCAGGGCCCTATGGCTACACCTTC	CASSLKAGPYGYTF
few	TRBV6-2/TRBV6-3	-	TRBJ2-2	TGTGCCAGCAGATTAAGGGGAGAGACCGGGGAGCTGTTTTTT	CASRLRGETGELFF
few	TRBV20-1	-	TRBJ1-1	TGCAGTGCTAGTAGTATGGGGGGTACTGAAGCTTTCTTT	CSASSMGGTEAFF
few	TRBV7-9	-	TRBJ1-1	TGTGCCAGCAGCTTGGGTACAGACTCCTCGGAATCGGCTTTCTTT	CASSLGTDSSESAFF
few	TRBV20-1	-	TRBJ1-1	TGCAGTGCTAGATATTCTCCGGGGGCTGAAGCTTTCTTT	CSARYSPGAEAFF
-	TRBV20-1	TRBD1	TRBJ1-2	TGCAGTGCTTTGGACAGGGCGGGCTATGGCTACACCTTC	CSALDRAGYGYTF
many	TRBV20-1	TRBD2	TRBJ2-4	TGCAGTGCCCGCGATGGGCGGGAGGGTAAAAACATTCAGTACTTC	CSARDGREGKNIQYF
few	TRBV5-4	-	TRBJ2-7	TGTGCCAGCACCCGCGGAGGGGGGACAGCGGAGTCCTACGAGCAGTACTTC	CASTRGGGTAESYEQYF
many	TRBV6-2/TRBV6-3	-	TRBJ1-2	TGTGCCAGCAGTTACCGAGACATTGGCGGCTACACCTTC	CASSYRDIGGYTF